This TCR beta chain originates from a study of response to subunit inactivated influenza vaccine. V was clipped by 1 base and J by 5 bases, with 13 bases between them. CDR3 length: 15 residues. Germline values: CDR1 LGHNA, CDR2 YSLEER. This clonotype was observed a handful of times. Each CDR3 protein is one row after TCRdb ran MiXCR on the RT-PCR reads. This sample has about 190,000 distinct CDR3 sequences; approximately 15% occur once, and the top ten carry approximately 24%. This chain links TRBV4-3 with TRBJ2-3; D perhaps matches TRBD2 (5 bases). The sequence was collected from a man aged 50-59 years who received an inactivated influenza vaccine. This specimen consisted of CD8+ T cells sorted from PBMCs, obtained 5 days after vaccination. This chain's CDR3 is CASSQVSYGRDTQYF. The CDR3 nucleotides are TGCGCCAGCAGCCAAGTCTCGTATGGGAGAGATACGCAGTATTTT.